This is a list of T cell receptor beta chains from one sample in a study of T-cell reconstitution after alpha-beta-depleted transplantation in children. TCRdb used MiXCR to reprocess the PCR reads, holding one entry per CDR3 protein. The sample holds 450,000 to 600,000 distinct CDR3 sequences, roughly 18% seen once. The input for sequencing was PBMCs from the stem cell graft donor, taken from the stem cell graft. The receptors stem from a human donor who donated a stem cell graft to a child with acute lymphoblastic leukemia. CDR3s include the opening cysteine and the closing phenylalanine or tryptophan. The D gene is left open where the match is weak. Rows give clone size only sometimes, using once, few, many, or a class for an expanded clone.

v_call: TRBV7-3; d_call: TRBD2; clone_size: -; j_call: TRBJ2-7; cdr3_aa: CASSIQAGGSYEQYF; cdr3_nt: TGTGCCAGCAGCATACAAGCGGGAGGGTCCTACGAGCAGTACTTC
v_call: TRBV5-1; d_call: -; clone_size: -; j_call: TRBJ1-1; cdr3_aa: CASTSTNTEAFF; cdr3_nt: TGCGCCAGCACCTCAACGAACACTGAAGCTTTCTTT
v_call: TRBV12-3/TRBV12-4; d_call: TRBD1; clone_size: few; j_call: TRBJ2-7; cdr3_aa: CASPRTGRREQYF; cdr3_nt: TGTGCCAGCCCGCGGACAGGGAGGCGCGAGCAGTACTTC
v_call: TRBV19; d_call: -; clone_size: -; j_call: TRBJ2-3; cdr3_aa: CASSPLEGDTQYF; cdr3_nt: TGTGCCAGTAGTCCATTAGAGGGAGATACGCAGTATTTT
v_call: TRBV25-1; d_call: -; clone_size: -; j_call: TRBJ2-7; cdr3_aa: CASSGIASGRYEQYF; cdr3_nt: TGTGCCAGCAGTGGGATAGCGAGCGGCCGCTACGAGCAGTACTTC
v_call: TRBV20-1; d_call: -; clone_size: few; j_call: TRBJ2-3; cdr3_aa: CSARPAPPTDTQYF; cdr3_nt: TGCAGTGCCCGGCCGGCTCCCCCGACAGATACGCAGTATTTT
v_call: TRBV15; d_call: -; clone_size: -; j_call: TRBJ2-7; cdr3_aa: CATSRAIGQSYEQYF; cdr3_nt: TGTGCCACCAGCAGAGCCATAGGACAGTCGTACGAGCAGTACTTC
v_call: TRBV27; d_call: -; clone_size: -; j_call: TRBJ2-3; cdr3_aa: CASSLGQIPWDTQYF; cdr3_nt: TGTGCCAGCAGTTTGGGCCAGATACCTTGGGATACGCAGTATTTT
v_call: TRBV24-1; d_call: -; clone_size: few; j_call: TRBJ2-1; cdr3_aa: CATSDWGRGGNEQFF; cdr3_nt: TGTGCCACCAGTGATTGGGGCAGGGGAGGCAATGAGCAGTTCTTC
v_call: TRBV12-3/TRBV12-4; d_call: TRBD1; clone_size: -; j_call: TRBJ2-3; cdr3_aa: CASSPGRWWAGGTDTQYF; cdr3_nt: TGTGCCAGCAGCCCTGGGCGTTGGTGGGCAGGGGGTACAGATACGCAGTATTTT
v_call: TRBV12-3/TRBV12-4; d_call: TRBD2; clone_size: -; j_call: TRBJ2-3; cdr3_aa: CASSSDQRERDTQYF; cdr3_nt: TGTGCCAGCAGTTCCGACCAGCGGGAGAGAGATACGCAGTATTTT
v_call: TRBV20-1; d_call: TRBD2; clone_size: -; j_call: TRBJ2-6; cdr3_aa: CSARGEGLAESGANVLTF; cdr3_nt: TGCAGTGCTAGGGGGGAGGGACTAGCGGAGTCTGGGGCCAACGTCCTGACTTTC
v_call: TRBV7-8; d_call: -; clone_size: once; j_call: TRBJ1-3; cdr3_aa: CASSLEGFDTVYF; cdr3_nt: TGTGCCAGCAGCTTAGAAGGGTTCGACACCGTATATTTT
v_call: TRBV20-1; d_call: -; clone_size: -; j_call: TRBJ2-3; cdr3_aa: CSAPSVGLGFTDTQYF; cdr3_nt: TGCAGTGCCCCATCGGTAGGGCTGGGATTCACAGATACGCAGTATTTT
v_call: TRBV12-3/TRBV12-4; d_call: TRBD2; clone_size: few; j_call: TRBJ2-1; cdr3_aa: CASSLSSGNNEQFF; cdr3_nt: TGTGCCAGCAGTTTATCTAGCGGGAACAATGAGCAGTTCTTC
v_call: TRBV5-8; d_call: TRBD2; clone_size: -; j_call: TRBJ2-3; cdr3_aa: CASSLWSGASTDTQYF; cdr3_nt: TGTGCCAGCAGCCTGTGGAGCGGGGCTAGCACAGATACGCAGTATTTT
v_call: TRBV9; d_call: TRBD2; clone_size: few; j_call: TRBJ2-2; cdr3_aa: CASSVAPKREGRGELFF; cdr3_nt: TGTGCCAGCAGCGTAGCCCCGAAGCGGGAGGGCAGAGGGGAGCTGTTTTTT
v_call: TRBV6-5; d_call: -; clone_size: -; j_call: TRBJ1-3; cdr3_aa: CASSTPDAPGDTIYF; cdr3_nt: TGTGCCAGCAGTACTCCGGACGCCCCTGGGGACACCATATATTTT
v_call: TRBV10-3; d_call: -; clone_size: few; j_call: TRBJ1-1; cdr3_aa: CAISDLQEVNTEAFF; cdr3_nt: TGTGCCATCAGTGACTTACAGGAGGTGAACACTGAAGCTTTCTTT
v_call: TRBV15; d_call: TRBD2; clone_size: -; j_call: TRBJ2-4; cdr3_aa: CAAGTSGSVVQYF; cdr3_nt: TGTGCCGCAGGGACTAGCGGCTCGGTGGTTCAGTACTTC
v_call: TRBV7-9; d_call: -; clone_size: -; j_call: TRBJ1-1; cdr3_aa: CASSLGVSAFF; cdr3_nt: TGTGCCAGCAGCTTAGGGGTCTCAGCTTTCTTT
v_call: TRBV6-1; d_call: TRBD2; clone_size: -; j_call: TRBJ2-5; cdr3_aa: CASSPVMSGRLGETQYF; cdr3_nt: TGTGCCAGCAGTCCGGTCATGAGCGGGAGGTTGGGAGAGACCCAGTACTTC
v_call: TRBV6-5; d_call: -; clone_size: few; j_call: TRBJ2-4; cdr3_aa: CASSYGGNIQYF; cdr3_nt: TGTGCCAGCAGTTACGGGGGAAACATTCAGTACTTC
v_call: TRBV27; d_call: -; clone_size: few; j_call: TRBJ1-1; cdr3_aa: CASSIAGGVPTEAFF; cdr3_nt: TGTGCCAGCAGTATCGCCGGGGGGGTCCCCACTGAAGCTTTCTTT
v_call: TRBV29-1; d_call: -; clone_size: few; j_call: TRBJ2-7; cdr3_aa: CSVGGQAHYEQYF; cdr3_nt: TGCAGCGTTGGGGGTCAGGCTCACTACGAGCAGTACTTC
v_call: TRBV24-1; d_call: -; clone_size: -; j_call: TRBJ1-1; cdr3_aa: CATSDHRNTEAFF; cdr3_nt: TGTGCCACCAGTGATCACAGGAACACTGAAGCTTTCTTT
v_call: TRBV28; d_call: -; clone_size: few; j_call: TRBJ1-6; cdr3_aa: CASREADGPNSPLHF; cdr3_nt: TGTGCCAGCAGAGAGGCGGACGGCCCAAATTCACCCCTCCACTTT
v_call: TRBV3-1; d_call: TRBD2; clone_size: -; j_call: TRBJ2-7; cdr3_aa: CASSQSGTSGYYEQYF; cdr3_nt: TGTGCCAGCAGCCAATCTGGGACTAGCGGTTACTACGAGCAGTACTTC
v_call: TRBV5-1; d_call: -; clone_size: few; j_call: TRBJ2-7; cdr3_aa: CASSWRDSFLERSLAEQYF; cdr3_nt: TGCGCCAGCAGCTGGCGGGACAGCTTTTTAGAGAGGAGCCTCGCCGAGCAGTACTTC
v_call: TRBV5-1; d_call: -; clone_size: -; j_call: TRBJ1-1; cdr3_aa: CASSLEAGRTEAFF; cdr3_nt: TGCGCCAGCAGCTTGGAAGCAGGGCGCACTGAAGCTTTCTTT
v_call: TRBV7-9; d_call: -; clone_size: many; j_call: TRBJ2-6; cdr3_aa: CASSFQGSGANVLTF; cdr3_nt: TGTGCCAGCAGCTTCCAGGGATCTGGGGCCAACGTCCTGACTTTC
v_call: TRBV27; d_call: TRBD1; clone_size: -; j_call: TRBJ2-1; cdr3_aa: CASSFPGGYNEQFF; cdr3_nt: TGTGCCAGCAGTTTTCCAGGGGGCTACAATGAGCAGTTCTTC
v_call: TRBV3-1; d_call: TRBD2; clone_size: -; j_call: TRBJ2-1; cdr3_aa: CASSQTGLADWDEQFF; cdr3_nt: TGTGCCAGCAGCCAAACGGGACTAGCGGATTGGGATGAGCAGTTCTTC
v_call: TRBV27; d_call: -; clone_size: -; j_call: TRBJ1-1; cdr3_aa: CASSFSPGRNTEAFF; cdr3_nt: TGTGCCAGCAGTTTTTCGCCGGGTCGGAACACTGAAGCTTTCTTT
v_call: TRBV7-8; d_call: -; clone_size: few; j_call: TRBJ2-3; cdr3_aa: CASSPPHGGLPRTDTQYF; cdr3_nt: TGTGCCAGCAGCCCCCCCCACGGGGGGCTCCCCCGCACAGATACGCAGTATTTT
v_call: TRBV29-1; d_call: -; clone_size: few; j_call: TRBJ2-1; cdr3_aa: CSVGTTGLDEQFF; cdr3_nt: TGCAGCGTGGGGACCACAGGGTTGGATGAGCAGTTCTTC
v_call: TRBV5-1; d_call: TRBD2; clone_size: few; j_call: TRBJ2-7; cdr3_aa: CASSFQGAGGYEQYF; cdr3_nt: TGCGCCAGCAGCTTTCAGGGAGCGGGAGGCTACGAGCAGTACTTC
v_call: TRBV12-3/TRBV12-4; d_call: TRBD1; clone_size: many; j_call: TRBJ2-1; cdr3_aa: CASSRDRGANEQFF; cdr3_nt: TGTGCCAGCAGTCGGGACAGGGGGGCGAATGAGCAGTTCTTC
v_call: TRBV5-1; d_call: TRBD1; clone_size: -; j_call: TRBJ1-4; cdr3_aa: CASSLPPYRGPDEKLFF; cdr3_nt: TGCGCCAGCAGCTTGCCTCCGTACAGGGGTCCGGATGAAAAACTGTTTTTT
v_call: TRBV6-1; d_call: -; clone_size: few; j_call: TRBJ2-7; cdr3_aa: CASSPSRNGASGYEQYF; cdr3_nt: TGTGCCAGCAGCCCCAGCCGGAATGGAGCGAGTGGATACGAGCAGTACTTC
v_call: TRBV13; d_call: TRBD1; clone_size: -; j_call: TRBJ2-3; cdr3_aa: CASSLGLAGGPTTDTQYF; cdr3_nt: TGTGCCAGCAGCTTAGGCCTAGCAGGGGGCCCAACCACAGATACGCAGTATTTT
v_call: TRBV6-1; d_call: -; clone_size: -; j_call: TRBJ1-1; cdr3_aa: CASSPGSQGPLTEAFF; cdr3_nt: TGTGCCAGCAGCCCCGGCAGTCAGGGTCCCCTCACTGAAGCTTTCTTT
v_call: TRBV5-1; d_call: -; clone_size: many; j_call: TRBJ2-7; cdr3_aa: CASSLEPNIYEQYF; cdr3_nt: TGCGCCAGCAGCTTGGAGCCGAATATCTACGAGCAGTACTTC
v_call: TRBV25-1; d_call: TRBD1; clone_size: -; j_call: TRBJ2-3; cdr3_aa: CASSYGQGRDTQYF; cdr3_nt: TGTGCCAGCAGCTACGGACAGGGTAGGGATACGCAGTATTTT
v_call: TRBV25-1; d_call: TRBD1; clone_size: few; j_call: TRBJ1-2; cdr3_aa: CASSTQGGAYGYTF; cdr3_nt: TGTGCCAGCAGTACCCAGGGGGGGGCCTATGGCTACACCTTC
v_call: TRBV5-1; d_call: -; clone_size: -; j_call: TRBJ1-1; cdr3_aa: CASSLEVGPTEAFF; cdr3_nt: TGCGCCAGCAGCTTGGAAGTAGGGCCCACTGAAGCTTTCTTT
v_call: TRBV5-1; d_call: TRBD1; clone_size: few; j_call: TRBJ2-1; cdr3_aa: CASSRGTEYNEQFF; cdr3_nt: TGCGCCAGCAGCCGAGGGACAGAGTACAATGAGCAGTTCTTC
v_call: TRBV7-2; d_call: TRBD2; clone_size: -; j_call: TRBJ2-7; cdr3_aa: CASSFTSGNSYEQYF; cdr3_nt: TGTGCCAGCAGCTTTACTAGCGGGAACTCCTACGAGCAGTACTTC
v_call: TRBV7-9; d_call: -; clone_size: -; j_call: TRBJ1-2; cdr3_aa: CASTPTGQNYGYTF; cdr3_nt: TGTGCCAGCACCCCCACCGGACAGAACTATGGCTACACCTTC
v_call: TRBV2; d_call: TRBD1; clone_size: -; j_call: TRBJ2-5; cdr3_aa: CASSEVGTGYQETQYF; cdr3_nt: TGTGCCAGCAGTGAAGTGGGGACAGGGTACCAAGAGACCCAGTACTTC